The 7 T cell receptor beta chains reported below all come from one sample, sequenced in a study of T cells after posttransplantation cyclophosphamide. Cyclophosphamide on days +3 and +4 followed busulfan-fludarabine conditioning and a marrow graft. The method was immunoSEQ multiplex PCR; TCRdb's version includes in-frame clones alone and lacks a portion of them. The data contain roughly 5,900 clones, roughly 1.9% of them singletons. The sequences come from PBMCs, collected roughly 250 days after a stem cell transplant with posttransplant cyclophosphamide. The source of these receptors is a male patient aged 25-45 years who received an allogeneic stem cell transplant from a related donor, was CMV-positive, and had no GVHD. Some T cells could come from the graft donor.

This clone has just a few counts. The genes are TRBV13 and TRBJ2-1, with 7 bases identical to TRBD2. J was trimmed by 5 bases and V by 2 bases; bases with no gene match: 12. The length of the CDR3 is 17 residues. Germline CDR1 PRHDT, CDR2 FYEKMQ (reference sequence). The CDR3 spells CASSLLEASGTDNEQFF. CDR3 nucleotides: TGTGCCAGCAGCTTATTGGAGGCGAGCGGGACTGACAATGAGCAGTTCTTC. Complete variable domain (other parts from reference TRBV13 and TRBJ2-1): AAGVIQSPRHLIKEKRETATLKCYPIPRHDTVYWYQQGPGQDPQFLISFYEKMQSDKGSIPDRFSAQQFSDYHSELNMSSLELGDSALYFCASSLLEASGTDNEQFFGPGTRLTVL.

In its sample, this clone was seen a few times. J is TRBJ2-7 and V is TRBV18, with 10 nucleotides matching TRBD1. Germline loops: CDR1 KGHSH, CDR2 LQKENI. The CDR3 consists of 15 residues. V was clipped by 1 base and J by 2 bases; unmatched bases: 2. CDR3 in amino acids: CASSPQGQGPYEQYF. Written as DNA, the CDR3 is TGTGCCAGCTCACCACAGGGACAGGGGCCCTACGAGCAGTACTTC.

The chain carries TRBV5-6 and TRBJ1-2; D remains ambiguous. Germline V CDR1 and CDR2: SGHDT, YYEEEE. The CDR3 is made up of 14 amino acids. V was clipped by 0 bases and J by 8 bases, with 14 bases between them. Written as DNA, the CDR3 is TGTGCCAGCAGCTTGGGGGCTCAACGAGACGGCTACACCTTC. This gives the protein CASSLGAQRDGYTF.

CDR3 bases: TGTGCCAGCAGCTTGGACAGGACTGAAGCTTTCTTT. Residues: CASSLDRTEAFF. The chain has TRBV5-5 and TRBJ1-1, with D possibly being TRBD1 (5 bases). The V gene's germline CDR1 is SGHKS and CDR2 YYEKEE (reference sequence). Trimming removed 0 bases from V and 5 bases from J, with 5 bases in between. The CDR3 runs to 12 residues.

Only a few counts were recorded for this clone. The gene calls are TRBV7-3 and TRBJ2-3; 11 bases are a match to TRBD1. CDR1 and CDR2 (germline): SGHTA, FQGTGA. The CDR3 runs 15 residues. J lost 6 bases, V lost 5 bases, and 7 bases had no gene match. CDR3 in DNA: TGTGCCAGCAGCACCCGGACAGGGGGCGGGGATACGCAGTATTTT. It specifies CASSTRTGGGDTQYF. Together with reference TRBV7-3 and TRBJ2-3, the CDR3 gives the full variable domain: GAGVSQTPSNKVTEKGKYVELRCDPISGHTALYWYRQSLGQGPEFLIYFQGTGAADDSGLPNDRFFAVRPEGSVSTLKIQRTERGDSAVYLCASSTRTGGGDTQYFGPGTRLTVL.

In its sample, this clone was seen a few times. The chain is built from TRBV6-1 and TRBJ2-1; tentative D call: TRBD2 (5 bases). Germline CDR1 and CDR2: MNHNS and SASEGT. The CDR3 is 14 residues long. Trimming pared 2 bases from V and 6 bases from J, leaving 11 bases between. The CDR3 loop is CASSERIGINEQFF. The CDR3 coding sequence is TGTGCCAGCAGTGAACGGATCGGGATCAATGAGCAGTTCTTC.

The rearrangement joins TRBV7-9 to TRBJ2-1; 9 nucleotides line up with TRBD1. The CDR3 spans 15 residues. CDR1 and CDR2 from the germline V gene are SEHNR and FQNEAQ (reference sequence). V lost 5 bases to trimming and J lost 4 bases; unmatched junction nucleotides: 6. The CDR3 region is CASSEWTGVYNEQFF. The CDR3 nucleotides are TGTGCCAGCAGCGAATGGACAGGGGTATACAATGAGCAGTTCTTC.